The 19 T cell receptor beta chains in this list originate from one sample, sequenced in a study of CD8+CD57+ T cells in acquired aplastic anemia. Profiling that covered TCR beta VDJ and CDR3 relied on genomic DNA as its template. TCRdb used MiXCR to reprocess the reads, holding one entry per CDR3 protein. This sample carries about 130,000 distinct CDR3 sequences, 48% of them seen once, and the ten largest clones take under 3%. Sequenced sample: sorted CD4+, CD8+, or CD8+CD57+ T cells (not recorded which) from PBMCs. The receptors shown here come from a human donor in good health, serving as a control.

V is TRBV19 and J is TRBJ1-2; perhaps TRBD1 as D (6 bases). The V gene lost 3 bases and the J gene lost 14 bases, with 16 bases spanning the gap. CDR3 length: 12 residues. CDR1 LNHDA and CDR2 SQIVND come from the germline V gene (reference sequence). The CDR3 coding sequence is TGTGCCAGTAGTATGACCCAACAGGGTCGGACCTTC. Its protein product is CASSMTQQGRTF.

The chain couples TRBV19 to TRBJ2-4; possibly TRBD2 for D (7 bases). The CDR3 is 15 amino acids. V lost 2 bases, J lost 5 bases, and 13 bases lay in between. From germline, CDR1 is LNHDA and CDR2 SQIVND (reference sequence). The CDR3 region is CASSIPWGGQNIQYF. The CDR3 DNA is TGTGCCAGTAGTATACCCTGGGGGGGGCAAAACATTCAGTACTTC.

This chain links TRBV29-1 with TRBJ2-7; 8 bases line up with TRBD1. CDR1 and CDR2 (germline): SQVTM, ANQGSEA. V dropped 6 bases and J dropped 5; count of bases not matched to a gene: 6. The CDR3 totals 12 residues. As DNA, the CDR3 is TGCAGCGTGGGGACAGGTGAGCACGAGCAGTACTTC. This encodes CSVGTGEHEQYF.

This clonotype was detected only a few times. The rearrangement joins TRBV7-8 to TRBJ2-7; D might be TRBD1 (6 bases). V lost 2 bases and J lost 2, with 10 bases in between. The germline V gene encodes CDR1 SGHVS and CDR2 FQNEAQ. The CDR3 length is 14 residues. The CDR3 DNA follows: TGTGCCAGCAGCTTAACGCAGGGGACCTACGAGCAGTACGTC. Its translation: CASSLTQGTYEQYV.

This clonotype was found a few times. The chain couples TRBV11-2 to TRBJ2-3; D uncertain. CDR1 and CDR2 (germline): SGHAT, FQNNGV. V gave up 5 bases and J gave up 5 bases, with 11 bases separating them. The CDR3 is made up of 13 amino acids. DNA of the CDR3: TGTGCCAGCAGCCCCCCGGCGGTAGATACGCAGTATTTT. Translated, it gives CASSPPAVDTQYF.

J is TRBJ2-7 and V is TRBV10-3; TRBD1 or TRBD2 may be the D gene (5 bases each). This CDR3 has 15 residues. V shed 10 bases and J shed 9 bases, with 28 bases lying between them. The V gene's germline CDR1 is ENHRY and CDR2 SYGVKD. The CDR3 nucleotides read TGTGCCACCCTCAGAGAGGGGACGGGCTTTGGGGGGCAGTACTTC. It codes for CATLREGTGFGGQYF.

This clonotype has ten or more counts. The gene calls are TRBV9 and TRBJ2-3; 11 bases line up with TRBD2. CDR3 size: 19 residues. Germline V lookup: CDR1 SGDLS, CDR2 YYNGEE. The V and J ends lost 2 bases and 5 bases, in that order; junction bases with no gene match: 16. CDR3 residues: CASSVATSGGATPQDTQYF. The CDR3 coding sequence is TGTGCCAGCAGCGTCGCCACTAGCGGGGGCGCAACCCCACAAGATACGCAGTATTTT.

The chain uses TRBV24-1 and TRBJ2-3; D perhaps matches TRBD1 (6 bases). The V end was cut by 8 bases, the J end by 6 bases, with 14 bases between. The CDR3 sequence is 13 residues long. The germline CDR1 and CDR2 sequences are KGHDR and SFDVKD. The CDR3 region has the DNA TGTGCCACCAACAGGGACCCGCAGGATACGCAGTATTTT. Translated: CATNRDPQDTQYF.

The chain combines TRBV2 with TRBJ1-2; TRBD1 is a possible D gene (6 bases). The CDR3 is 15 amino acids. V lost 3 bases and J lost 7, with 18 bases in between. Germline lookup yields CDR1 SNHLY and CDR2 FYNNEI. The CDR3 reads CASSDCRGAECGYTF. The CDR3 nucleotides are TGTGCCAGCAGTGATTGTCGGGGGGCAGAGTGTGGCTACACCTTC.

This clonotype was seen at least ten times. This chain links TRBV6-1 with TRBJ1-3; 11 bases line up with TRBD1. Germline assignment: CDR1 MNHNS and CDR2 SASEGT. CDR3 length: 14 residues. With 6 bases clipped from V and 7 bases from J, the junction kept 5 bases outside the gene matches. DNA of the CDR3: TGTGCCAGCAGCATGGACAGGGGGCTGAACACCATATATTTT. Protein sequence: CASSMDRGLNTIYF.

J is TRBJ2-7 and V is TRBV20-1, with TRBD1 identical over 9 bases. The CDR3 spans 14 residues. V was pared by 3 bases and J by 1 base, with 4 bases of the junction left unmatched. Germline CDR1 DFQATT, CDR2 SNEGSKA (reference sequence). CDR3 in DNA: TGCAGTGCTAGTGACGGGACAGGGTCCTACGAGCAGTACTTC. Amino acids: CSASDGTGSYEQYF.

With respect to this clonotype: This is likely a read error, given that the CDR3 carries no conserved phenylalanine or tryptophan at its end. The rearrangement uses TRBV2 and TRBJ2-5; D gene ambiguous. The CDR3 loop spans 11 amino acids. Germline lookup yields CDR1 SNHLY and CDR2 FYNNEI. CDR3 region: CASSVVEAQYI. The CDR3 DNA is TGTGCCAGCAGTGTAGTAGAGGCCCAGTACATC.

J is TRBJ2-3 and V is TRBV20-1; no clear D gene. CDR1 and CDR2 from the germline V gene are DFQATT and SNEGSKA (reference sequence). V gave up 3 bases and J gave up 0 bases, with 4 bases separating them. The CDR3 has 12 amino acids. CDR3 nucleotides: TGCAGTGCTAGGCTTAGCACAGATACGCAGTATTTT. Residues: CSARLSTDTQYF.

Only a few counts were recorded for this clonotype. A read error may explain this, as a much larger clone is one base away. The chain uses TRBV4-1 and TRBJ1-2; D not resolved. The germline V gene has CDR1 MGHRA and CDR2 YSYEKL. This CDR3 is 15 amino acids long. CDR3 amino acids: CACSQFVGENYGYTF. CDR3 DNA: TGCGCCTGCAGCCAGTTTGTAGGAGAAAACTATGGCTACACCTTC.

This clonotype appeared a single time. The V gene is TRBV5-1, the J gene TRBJ1-4; D is perhaps TRBD1 (5 bases). The CDR3 sequence is 15 residues long. Germline assignment: CDR1 SGHRS and CDR2 YFSETQ. V lost 4 bases and J lost 12, with 22 bases in between. The CDR3 sequence is CASSQGQGWRVQLFF. The CDR3 coding sequence is TGCGCCAGCAGCCAAGGACAAGGGTGGCGGGTCCAACTGTTTTTT.

V is TRBV10-3 and J is TRBJ1-1; TRBD1 might be the D (6 bases). Looked up from germline, CDR1 is ENHRY and CDR2 is SYGVKD. This CDR3 is 18 amino acids long. The germline V and J ends were trimmed by 6 bases and 3 bases, with 26 bases remaining between them. CDR3 in DNA: TGTGCCATCAGCGGACCCAGCGGGGGGCCGAGGGTGGACACTGAAGCTTTCTTT. Translating gives CAISGPSGGPRVDTEAFF.

The rearrangement uses TRBV24-1 and TRBJ2-1, with TRBD2 as a possible D gene (6 bases). Trimming left V 3 bases short and J 9 bases short, with 17 bases between. Germline CDR1 is KGHDR and CDR2 is SFDVKD. The CDR3 is 15 residues long. Here the CDR3 DNA reads TGTGCCACCAGTGATCAACTAGCCACGGTCGGTGAGCAGTTCTTC. It yields the protein CATSDQLATVGEQFF.

This chain uses TRBV19 with TRBJ2-1, with D hard to call. The CDR3 has 13 amino acids. The germline CDR1 and CDR2 sequences are LNHDA and SQIVND (reference sequence). The V end was cut by 6 bases, the J end by 8 bases, with 14 bases between. This CDR3 reads CASRRTTNDEQFF. The CDR3 nucleotides read TGTGCCAGTAGACGAACAACCAACGATGAGCAGTTCTTC.

This clonotype was seen a handful of times. V gene TRBV5-4 combines with J gene TRBJ1-3; 9 bases fit TRBD1. Per germline, CDR1 SGHNT and CDR2 YYREEE (reference sequence). The CDR3 covers 15 residues. The trim removed 3 bases at V and 0 bases at J, leaving 1 base unmatched. This chain's CDR3 is CASSSQGASGNTIYF. The CDR3, as DNA: TGTGCCAGCAGCTCACAGGGGGCCTCTGGAAACACCATATATTTT.